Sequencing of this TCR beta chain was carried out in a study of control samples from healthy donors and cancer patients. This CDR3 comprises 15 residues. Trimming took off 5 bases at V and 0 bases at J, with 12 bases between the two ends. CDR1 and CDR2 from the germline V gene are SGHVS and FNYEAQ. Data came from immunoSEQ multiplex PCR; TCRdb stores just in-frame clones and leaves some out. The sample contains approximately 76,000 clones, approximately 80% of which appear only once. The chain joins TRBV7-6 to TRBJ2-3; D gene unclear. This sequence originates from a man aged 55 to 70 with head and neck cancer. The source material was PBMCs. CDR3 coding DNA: TGTGCCAGCAGCCAAAGAAGGAGTAGCACAGATACGCAGTATTTT. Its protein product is CASSQRRSSTDTQYF.